The clone carrying this T cell receptor (beta chain) was counted only a few times. The CDR3 is 13 amino acids. Germline V gene lookup returns CDR1 SGHTA and CDR2 FQGNSA. V trimming: 3 bases; J trimming: 6 bases; junction bases outside the gene matches: 3. This entry is derived from a study of T cells after yellow fever vaccination. TCRdb reanalysed the 5' RACE reads using MiXCR and keeps one entry per CDR3 protein. This sample carries roughly 140,000 distinct CDR3 sequences, less than 9.5% of them seen once, and the ten largest clones take roughly 0.73%. The sample here was CD4+ T cells sorted from PBMCs, taken 5 days after the yellow fever booster vaccination. The J gene is TRBJ1-2, the V gene TRBV7-2; TRBD1 matches 8 bases. This TCR was sampled from a man aged 25 to 40 who received the YFV17D yellow fever vaccine. CDR3 in amino acids: CASSLDRVDGYTF. The CDR3 DNA reads as TGTGCCAGCAGCTTGGACAGGGTGGATGGCTACACCTTC.